This T cell receptor (beta chain) appears in the sequencing data of a study of blood T cell repertoires in COVID-19. Across the whole study: Acute and convalescent COVID-19 samples came from the United States, Italy and Spain. PBMCs, B-cell-depleted T cells, or T cells provided the cDNA or gDNA that made up the material.

Germline V gene data show CDR1 as WSHSY and CDR2 as SAAADI. After removal of 0 bases from V and 10 bases from J, the junction contained 0 bases not matched to a gene. The CDR3 length is 12 residues. Authors' data handling: Reference gene primer amplification gave estimated nucleated cell counts. The assay was immunoSEQ multiplex PCR, and TCRdb's table has in-frame clones only and misses some. Clone size and the V and J calls come from that table; the DNA yielded D and trimming. The sample lists fewer than 350,000 clones; approximately 84% were seen once. Specimen: peripheral blood. V is TRBV10-2 and J is TRBJ2-1; 7 bases agree with TRBD1. The clonotype was recovered from a woman between 25 and 40 years old who had recovered from COVID-19. The DNA of the CDR3 is TGCGCCAGCAGTGAGTCGACAGGGGAGCAGTTCTTC. Amino acids: CASSESTGEQFF.